This note documents a single T cell receptor beta chain sequence. Its antigen is not identified. Sequence at one end of the junction differs from germline and may be a read error. CDR1 and CDR2 (germline): SGHAT, FQDESV (reference sequence). The CDR3 totals 16 residues. Constant-region reverse primers amplified full-length variable regions, followed by semi-nested Nested Universal Primer A PCR. TCRdb redid the calling of the 5' RACE reads with MiXCR, one entry per CDR3 protein. The data show about 62,000 distinct CDR3 sequences, nearly 30% seen once. CD25-based Treg depletion was applied to purified naive CD4+ T cells. General observations from the study: Tumor Tregs overlapped most with tumor, then blood, naive CD4+ cells.

The sequencing sample was made of tumor-infiltrating naive CD4+ T cells sorted from the breast tumor. The sample's subset: naive CD4+ T cells, CD4+CD45RA+CD25-. The chain has TRBV11-1 and TRBJ2-2; a possible D gene is TRBD1 (5 bases). The source of this sequence is a female donor with breast cancer. CDR3 bases: TGTGCCAGCAGCACTTGGAACAGGCCGAACGCCGGGGAGCTGTTTTTT. It is translated as CASSTWNRPNAGELFF.